This TCR beta chain is drawn from a study of OX40 agonist ivuxolimab in advanced cancers. Study background: Dose-escalation patients were diagnosed with hepatocellular carcinoma, melanoma, renal cell cancer or head and neck cancer. Notes on the study in general: In the 0.1 to 3.0 mg/kg range, CD4+ and CD8+ blood T cells had expanded clonally by week 6.

Some clones are missing from TCRdb's copy, which holds only in-frame ones; the method was immunoSEQ multiplex PCR. The table records some 67,000 clones, around 89% of them present only once. Comments on this clone: What it recognizes is unknown.

Patients were ruled out by autoimmune disease history or systemic immunosuppression. This specimen was CD4+ or CD8+ T cells sorted from blood, taken in a trial of the OX40 agonist ivuxolimab. The sequence came from an adult with an advanced solid tumor such as melanoma, head and neck, liver or kidney cancer.

CDR3 bases: TGTGCCAGCAGTTACGCTGGACAGGGAATTTACGAGCAGTACTTC. Translation gives CASSYAGQGIYEQYF. The chain recombines TRBV6-5 with TRBJ2-7; 8 positions agree with TRBD1. J gave up 4 bases and V 2 bases, and 7 bases lay outside the gene matches. Germline CDR1 and CDR2: MNHEY and SVGAGI. The length of the CDR3 is 15 residues.